The 12 T cell receptor beta chains below were found in one sample sequenced in a study of neurological immune-mediated disorders (dated by TCRdb to between 2018 and 2021). Library creation used 5' RACE. Sequencing relied on an Illumina HiSeq 2500. TCRdb's own reprocessing of the public reads used fastp at Q25 and MiXCR and kept productive beta chains. CDR3 protein sequences are deduplicated, and each keeps its most common genes and DNA. For this sample the table gives about 55,000 distinct CDR3 sequences, of which 4% to 5.5% were detected only once. Clones ranked in the top ten supply 2.9% of the sample. Sequencing was carried out using PBMCs. All receptors come from a man in his fifties with multiple sclerosis.

This clonotype was observed at least ten times. This chain uses TRBV24-1 with TRBJ2-1; D not resolved. The CDR3 runs 14 residues. The V end was cut by 5 bases, the J end by 4 bases, with 11 bases between. Germline V lookup: CDR1 KGHDR, CDR2 SFDVKD. The CDR3 is CATSAGSLYNEQFF. The CDR3 DNA sequence: TGTGCCACCAGTGCCGGGTCCCTGTACAATGAGCAGTTCTTC.

This clonotype was detected many times. The chain combines TRBV29-1 with TRBJ2-3, with D perhaps matching TRBD1 or TRBD2 (5 bases each). The germline CDR1 and CDR2 sequences are SQVTM and ANQGSEA. This CDR3 spans 12 amino acids. The V end was cut by 2 bases, the J end by 8 bases, with 11 bases between. The CDR3, as DNA: TGCAGCGTTGAAACGGGGCCAGTTACGCAGTATTTT. Protein product: CSVETGPVTQYF.

This sequence joins TRBV12-5 and TRBJ2-5; TRBD2 matches at 12 bases. The CDR3 contains 16 residues. The V and J ends lost 0 bases and 2 bases, in that order; junction bases with no gene match: 1. The germline V gene has CDR1 LGHNT and CDR2 FRNRAP. The CDR3 region is CASGLVGTSGQETQYF. As DNA, the CDR3 is TGTGCTAGTGGTTTGGTAGGGACTAGCGGGCAAGAGACCCAGTACTTC. Complete variable domain (other parts from reference TRBV12-5 and TRBJ2-5): DARVTQTPRHKVTEMGQEVTMRCQPILGHNTVFWYRQTMMQGLELLAYFRNRAPLDDSGMPKDRFSAEMPDATLATLKIQPSEPRDSAVYFCASGLVGTSGQETQYFGPGTRLLVL.

There are many counts of this clonotype. This chain's CDR3 is CSALDGRGRDEQYF. The CDR3 nucleotides are TGCAGTGCTTTAGACGGCAGGGGGCGGGACGAGCAGTACTTC. This rearrangement joins TRBV20-1 to TRBJ2-7, with 8 bases lining up with TRBD1. Germline CDR1 and CDR2: DFQATT and SNEGSKA (reference sequence). CDR3 length equals 14 residues. Germline trimming cut 5 bases from V and 5 bases from J; bases unmatched to any gene: 11.

This clonotype was seen repeatedly, ten times or more. CDR3 protein: CASSFAGQNQPQHF. The CDR3 nucleotides are TGTGCCAGCAGTTTCGCTGGGCAGAATCAGCCCCAGCATTTT. V and J are TRBV28 and TRBJ1-5; unclear D gene. Germline loops: CDR1 MDHEN, CDR2 SYDVKM. The CDR3 consists of 14 residues. Trimming removed 3 bases at V and 4 bases at J, with 10 bases between. The entire variable domain, with the rest obtained from reference TRBV28 and TRBJ1-5, is as follows: DVKVTQSSRYLVKRTGEKVFLECVQDMDHENMFWYRQDPGLGLRLIYFSYDVKMKEKGDIPEGYSVSREKKERFSLILESASTNQTSMYLCASSFAGQNQPQHFGDGTRLSIL.

Many counts were recorded for this clonotype. This chain links TRBV5-6 with TRBJ2-4; tentative D call: TRBD1 (6 bases). Germline V gene lookup returns CDR1 SGHDT and CDR2 YYEEEE. The V and J ends lost 6 bases and 5 bases respectively, with 15 bases between them. This CDR3 region has 14 residues. CDR3: CASTPGRGQNIQYF. CDR3 coding DNA: TGTGCCAGCACCCCGGGCAGGGGCCAAAACATTCAGTACTTC.

By sample fraction, this clonotype is medium-sized. The gene calls are TRBV20-1 and TRBJ2-7; D not resolved. CDR1 is DFQATT and CDR2 is SNEGSKA in the germline V gene (reference sequence). The CDR3 totals 12 residues. Trimming pared 5 bases from V and 4 bases from J, leaving 12 bases between. This chain's CDR3 is CSAGPTTYEQYF. The CDR3 nucleotides read TGCAGTGCTGGACCTACTACTTACGAGCAGTACTTC.

This clonotype was counted ten times or more. The rearrangement joins TRBV12-3 or TRBV12-4 to TRBJ1-1; no definite D call. The ends were cut back, 3 bases at V and 10 bases at J, with 15 bases in the middle. The CDR3 is 13 residues long. The CDR3 DNA is TGTGCCAGCAGTTTCGTTGCTAGGGTTGCAGCTTTCTTT. Protein sequence: CASSFVARVAAFF.

This rearrangement joins TRBV15 to TRBJ2-7, with 11 bases lining up with TRBD2. CDR1 is LNHNV and CDR2 is YYDKDF in the germline V gene (reference sequence). This CDR3 has 15 residues. Losses at the gene ends were 8 bases for V and 0 bases for J; bases not matched to a gene: 6. CDR3 sequence reads: CATAPGTSGSYEQYF. The CDR3 DNA reads TGTGCCACCGCCCCCGGGACTAGCGGCTCCTACGAGCAGTACTTC.

This clonotype was seen many times. The CDR3 DNA follows: TGCAGCGGGAGGGACAGGGTGATGGAGACCCAGTACTTC. Protein: CSGRDRVMETQYF. V is TRBV29-1 and J is TRBJ2-5; the match to TRBD1 covers 9 bases. The V gene end was trimmed by 7 bases and the J gene end by 5 bases; junction bases not matched to a gene: 8. Germline CDR1 and CDR2: SQVTM and ANQGSEA. The CDR3 is 13 amino acids.

This clonotype was picked up many times. The rearrangement links TRBV14 to TRBJ2-7; TRBD1 matches 8 bases. The V gene end was trimmed by 3 bases and the J gene end by 6 bases; junction bases not matched to a gene: 16. This CDR3 contains 17 residues. Germline CDR1 SGHDN, CDR2 FVKESK. The CDR3: CASSQPALGQGAGEQYF. DNA for the CDR3: TGTGCCAGCAGCCAGCCCGCTCTTGGGCAGGGGGCCGGCGAGCAGTACTTC.

The chain has TRBV13 and TRBJ2-7; D unresolved. The germline V and J ends were trimmed by 2 bases and 7 bases, with 15 bases remaining between them. This CDR3 has 14 amino acids. Germline CDR1 PRHDT, CDR2 FYEKMQ (reference sequence). CDR3 residues: CASSLMAIPWEQYF. For the CDR3, the DNA is TGTGCCAGCAGCTTAATGGCAATACCCTGGGAGCAGTACTTC.